Each of the 17 T cell receptor beta chains below was sequenced from the same sample in a study of OX40 agonist ivuxolimab in advanced cancers. The method was immunoSEQ multiplex PCR; TCRdb's version includes in-frame clones alone and lacks a portion of them. Among around 28,000 clones listed, about 88% were seen once. The sample here was CD4+ or CD8+ T cells sorted from blood, taken in a trial of the OX40 agonist ivuxolimab. The source of these receptors is an adult with an advanced solid tumor such as melanoma, head and neck, liver or kidney cancer.

J is TRBJ2-1 and V is TRBV9, with 8 bases that match TRBD2. Per germline, CDR1 SGDLS and CDR2 YYNGEE. The CDR3 loop spans 16 amino acids. The V and J ends lost 0 bases and 6 bases, in that order; junction bases with no gene match: 8. The CDR3 DNA follows: TGTGCCAGCAGCGTAGAGTTCGGGAGGGCCTTCAATGAGCAGTTCTTC. It specifies CASSVEFGRAFNEQFF.

This chain joins TRBV6-1 and TRBJ1-1; D is perhaps TRBD1 (5 bases). Trimming removed 5 bases from V and 0 bases from J, with 10 bases in between. Germline CDR1 MNHNS, CDR2 SASEGT. The CDR3 is made up of 14 amino acids. The CDR3 is CASSHGHLNTEAFF. In DNA, the CDR3 is TGTGCCAGCAGTCACGGACACTTGAACACTGAAGCTTTCTTT.

The V gene is TRBV27, the J gene TRBJ2-7; TRBD2 matches at 11 bases. CDR3 size: 15 residues. Germline trimming cut 2 bases from V and 4 bases from J; bases unmatched to any gene: 4. The germline CDR1 and CDR2 sequences are MNHEY and SMNVEV (reference sequence). DNA for the CDR3: TGTGCCAGCAGTTTAGGGACTAGCGGACATTACGAGCAGTACTTC. It translates to CASSLGTSGHYEQYF.

This sequence joins TRBV10-3 and TRBJ2-5; D remains ambiguous. CDR3 length: 11 amino acids. V was pared by 4 bases and J by 4 bases, with 4 bases between. Germline V gene data show CDR1 as ENHRY and CDR2 as SYGVKD. DNA of the CDR3: TGTGCCATCAGTGGGGGAGAGACCCAGTACTTC. Translating gives CAISGGETQYF.

J is TRBJ1-1 and V is TRBV29-1, with 7 bases fitting TRBD1. The germline V gene has CDR1 SQVTM and CDR2 ANQGSEA. V lost 6 bases and J lost 0; bases outside the gene matches: 7. The CDR3 is made up of 14 amino acids. CDR3 bases: TGCAGCGTGGGGGGGGGACAGCTGAACACTGAAGCTTTCTTT. Its translation: CSVGGGQLNTEAFF.

The rearrangement uses TRBV7-9 and TRBJ2-3, with D possibly being TRBD2 (5 bases). Germline CDR1 is SEHNR and CDR2 is FQNEAQ (reference sequence). V lost 1 base and J lost 1, with 15 bases in between. This CDR3 contains 17 residues. The CDR3 coding sequence is TGTGCCAGCAGCTTAGTTTATGTACTAGGTGGCACAGATACGCAGTATTTT. This translates into CASSLVYVLGGTDTQYF.

The J gene is TRBJ2-7, the V gene TRBV14, with D perhaps TRBD1 or TRBD2 (5 bases each). The CDR3 extends over 15 amino acids. V lost 4 bases to trimming and J lost 3 bases, with 16 bases between them. Looked up from germline, CDR1 is SGHDN and CDR2 is FVKESK. CDR3 in amino acids: CASSPWAGTIYEQYF. DNA for the CDR3: TGTGCCAGCAGCCCCTGGGCCGGGACCATCTACGAGCAGTACTTC.

J is TRBJ2-7 and V is TRBV6-5, with 7 bases matching TRBD1. V dropped 0 bases and J dropped 4; count of bases not matched to a gene: 6. CDR1 is MNHEY and CDR2 is SVGAGI in the germline V gene. The CDR3 is 15 residues long. As DNA, the CDR3 is TGTGCCAGCAGTTACTCGACAGGGATAGAATACGAGCAGTACTTC. Translating gives CASSYSTGIEYEQYF.

The V call is TRBV7-9, the J call TRBJ2-7; the D is unclear. Germline loops: CDR1 SEHNR, CDR2 FQNEAQ (reference sequence). CDR3 length: 13 amino acids. V gave up 2 bases and J gave up 7 bases, with 12 bases separating them. CDR3 region: CASSLPTSREQYF. The CDR3 DNA sequence: TGTGCCAGCAGCTTACCGACATCGAGGGAGCAGTACTTC.

This clone was seen once. The chain carries TRBV25-1 and TRBJ1-5, with TRBD1 matching over 7 bases. The CDR3 sequence is 15 residues long. The germline gives CDR1 MGHDK, CDR2 SYGVNS. J was trimmed by 4 bases and V by 8 bases; bases with no gene match: 11. The CDR3 protein is CASVGGWTGNQPQHF. CDR3 in DNA: TGTGCCAGCGTGGGGGGGTGGACAGGTAATCAGCCCCAGCATTTT.

V and J are TRBV7-9 and TRBJ2-1; 7 bases are a match to TRBD2. The CDR3 length is 14 residues. Looked up from germline, CDR1 is SEHNR and CDR2 is FQNEAQ (reference sequence). Losses at the gene ends were 4 bases for V and 6 bases for J; bases not matched to a gene: 6. The CDR3 nucleotides are TGTGCCAGCAGCTGGGGGGGAGCGGGCAATGAGCAGTTCTTC. It codes for CASSWGGAGNEQFF. The whole variable domain, remainder taken from reference TRBV7-9 and TRBJ2-1, is DTGVSQNPRHKITKRGQNVTFRCDPISEHNRLYWYRQTLGQGPEFLTYFQNEAQLEKSRLLSDRFSAERPKGSFSTLEIQRTEQGDSAMYLCASSWGGAGNEQFFGPGTRLTVL.

The chain is built from TRBV11-2 and TRBJ1-1; D uncertain. This CDR3 has 12 amino acids. V lost 3 bases to trimming and J lost 4 bases, with 6 bases between them. Germline-derived CDR1 and CDR2 are SGHAT and FQNNGV. This CDR3 reads CASSFLGTEAFF. DNA for the CDR3: TGTGCCAGCAGCTTCTTGGGCACTGAAGCTTTCTTT.

The J gene is TRBJ2-3, the V gene TRBV2, with 8 bases lining up with TRBD2. Germline V gives CDR1 SNHLY, CDR2 FYNNEI. Trimming removed 6 bases from V and 0 bases from J; junction bases left unmatched: 5. The CDR3 is 15 residues long. CDR3 bases: TGTGCCAGCAGAATCTCTAGCGGGAGCACAGATACGCAGTATTTT. It encodes CASRISSGSTDTQYF.

The rearrangement links TRBV6-5 to TRBJ1-2, with 7 bases fitting TRBD1. The CDR3 consists of 15 residues. J was trimmed by 2 bases and V by 2 bases; bases with no gene match: 5. CDR1 is MNHEY, CDR2 SVGAGI, per germline. This CDR3 is CASSYQGGANYGYTF. The CDR3 DNA follows: TGTGCCAGCAGTTACCAGGGGGGGGCGAACTATGGCTACACCTTC.

This rearrangement joins TRBV11-2 to TRBJ1-2; D call uncertain. The germline V and J ends were trimmed by 6 bases and 1 base, with 6 bases remaining between them. The germline V gene has CDR1 SGHAT and CDR2 FQNNGV. The CDR3 spans 12 residues. CDR3: CASSVNNYGYTF. DNA for the CDR3: TGTGCCAGCAGTGTAAATAACTATGGCTACACCTTC.

V gene TRBV28 combines with J gene TRBJ2-7, with 11 nucleotides matching TRBD2. The germline V gene encodes CDR1 MDHEN and CDR2 SYDVKM. The CDR3 has 15 amino acids. Losses at the gene ends were 6 bases for V and 0 bases for J; bases not matched to a gene: 4. CDR3 protein: CASREGLADSYEQYF. The CDR3 DNA sequence: TGTGCCAGCAGGGAGGGACTAGCGGACTCCTACGAGCAGTACTTC.

V usage is TRBV28 and J usage is TRBJ2-2, with D perhaps being TRBD1 or TRBD2 (5 bases each). CDR1 and CDR2 (germline): MDHEN, SYDVKM. The CDR3 consists of 16 residues. V was shortened by 6 bases and J by 4 bases, with 18 bases between the two germline ends. In DNA form, the CDR3 reads TGTGCCAGCAGGACTATTCGGGACCGCATCACCGGGGAGCTGTTTTTT. It encodes CASRTIRDRITGELFF.